This T cell receptor (beta chain) was obtained from a study of blood T cell repertoires in COVID-19. Study overall: Italy, Spain and the United States were the sources of the convalescent and acute COVID-19 samples.

Only in-frame clones appear in the TCRdb table, and some are missing; sequencing was by immunoSEQ multiplex PCR. This sample has 180,000 or so clones, with roughly 82% found just once. The sample consisted of peripheral blood. This clonotype was sampled from a woman in her sixties or seventies with acute or convalescent COVID-19.

CDR3 sequence reads: CASSQDRTGGFYNEQFF. For the CDR3, the DNA is TGTGCCAGCAGCCAAGACCGGACAGGGGGCTTCTACAATGAGCAGTTCTTC. The chain joins TRBV3-1 (or the pseudogene TRBV3-2) to TRBJ2-1, with 11 bases aligning to TRBD1. Germline trimming cut 0 bases from V and 3 bases from J; bases unmatched to any gene: 4. CDR1 is LGHDT, CDR2 YNNKEL, per germline (reference sequence). The CDR3 spans 17 residues.